This TCR beta chain originates from a study of blood T cell repertoires in COVID-19. Overall study: The study drew acute and convalescent COVID-19 samples from the United States, Italy and Spain. The analysed material was cDNA or gDNA that came from T cells, B-cell-depleted T cells, or PBMCs.

Profiling relied on immunoSEQ multiplex PCR, and the TCRdb table lists in-frame clones only, not all of them. The sample holds around 260,000 clones, around 84% seen once. The V and J ends lost 2 bases and 3 bases respectively, with 10 bases between them. Germline V gives CDR1 SGHDN, CDR2 FVKESK. This CDR3 has 14 amino acids. Enrollment of patients from Seattle took place during active infection, with longitudinal follow-up. The sequenced material came from peripheral blood. The clonotype was recovered from a woman aged 55-70 years with COVID-19, enrolled during active disease. V gene TRBV14 combines with J gene TRBJ2-5; weak D call: TRBD2 (5 bases). The CDR3 nucleotides read TGTGCCAGCAGCCAACTGACCGGGGAAGAGACCCAGTACTTC. Its protein product is CASSQLTGEETQYF. The full variable domain, rest sourced from reference TRBV14 and TRBJ2-5, is EAGVTQFPSHSVIEKGQTVTLRCDPISGHDNLYWYRRVMGKEIKFLLHFVKESKQDESGMPNNRFLAERTGGTYSTLKVQPAELEDSGVYFCASSQLTGEETQYFGPGTRLLVL.